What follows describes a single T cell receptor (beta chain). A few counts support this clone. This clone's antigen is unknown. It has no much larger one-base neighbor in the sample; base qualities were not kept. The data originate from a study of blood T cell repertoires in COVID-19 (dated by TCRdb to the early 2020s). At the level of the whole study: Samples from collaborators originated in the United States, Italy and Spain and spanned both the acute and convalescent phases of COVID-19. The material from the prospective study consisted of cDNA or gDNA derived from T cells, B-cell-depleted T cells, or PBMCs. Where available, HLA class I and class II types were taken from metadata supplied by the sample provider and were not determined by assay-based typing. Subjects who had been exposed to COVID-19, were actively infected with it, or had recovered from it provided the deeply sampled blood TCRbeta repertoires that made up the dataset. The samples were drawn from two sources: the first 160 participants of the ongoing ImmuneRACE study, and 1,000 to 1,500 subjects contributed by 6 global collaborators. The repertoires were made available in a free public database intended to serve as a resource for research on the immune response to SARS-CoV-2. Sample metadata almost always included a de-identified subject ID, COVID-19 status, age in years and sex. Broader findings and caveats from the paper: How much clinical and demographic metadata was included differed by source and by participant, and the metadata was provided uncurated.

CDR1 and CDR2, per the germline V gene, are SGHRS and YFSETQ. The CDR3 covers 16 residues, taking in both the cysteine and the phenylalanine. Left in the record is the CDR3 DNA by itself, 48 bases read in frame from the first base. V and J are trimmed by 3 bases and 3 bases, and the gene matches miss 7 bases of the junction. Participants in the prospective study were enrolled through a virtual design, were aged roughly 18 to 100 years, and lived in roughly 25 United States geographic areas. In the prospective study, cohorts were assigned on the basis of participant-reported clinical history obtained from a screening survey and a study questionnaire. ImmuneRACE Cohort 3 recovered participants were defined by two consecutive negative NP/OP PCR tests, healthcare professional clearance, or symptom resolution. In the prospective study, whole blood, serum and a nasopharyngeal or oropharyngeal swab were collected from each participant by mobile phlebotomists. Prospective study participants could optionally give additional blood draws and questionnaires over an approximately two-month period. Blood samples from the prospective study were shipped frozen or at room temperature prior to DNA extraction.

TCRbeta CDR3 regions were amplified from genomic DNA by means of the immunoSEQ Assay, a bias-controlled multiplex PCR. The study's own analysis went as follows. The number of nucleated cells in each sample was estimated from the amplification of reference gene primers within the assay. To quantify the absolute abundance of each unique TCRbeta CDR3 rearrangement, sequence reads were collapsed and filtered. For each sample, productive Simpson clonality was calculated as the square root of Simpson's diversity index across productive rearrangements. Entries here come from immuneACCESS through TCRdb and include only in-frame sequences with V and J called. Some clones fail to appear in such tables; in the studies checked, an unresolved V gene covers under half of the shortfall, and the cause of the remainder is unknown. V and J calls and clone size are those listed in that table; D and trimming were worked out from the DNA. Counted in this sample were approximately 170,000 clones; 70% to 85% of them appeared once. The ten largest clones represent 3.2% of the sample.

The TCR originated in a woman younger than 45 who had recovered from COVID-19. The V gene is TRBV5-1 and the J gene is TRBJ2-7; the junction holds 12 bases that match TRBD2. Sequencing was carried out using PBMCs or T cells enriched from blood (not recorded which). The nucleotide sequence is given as TGCGCCAGCAGCTACCTAGCGGGAGGGCCTATCTACGAGCAGTACTTC. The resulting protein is CASSYLAGGPIYEQYF.